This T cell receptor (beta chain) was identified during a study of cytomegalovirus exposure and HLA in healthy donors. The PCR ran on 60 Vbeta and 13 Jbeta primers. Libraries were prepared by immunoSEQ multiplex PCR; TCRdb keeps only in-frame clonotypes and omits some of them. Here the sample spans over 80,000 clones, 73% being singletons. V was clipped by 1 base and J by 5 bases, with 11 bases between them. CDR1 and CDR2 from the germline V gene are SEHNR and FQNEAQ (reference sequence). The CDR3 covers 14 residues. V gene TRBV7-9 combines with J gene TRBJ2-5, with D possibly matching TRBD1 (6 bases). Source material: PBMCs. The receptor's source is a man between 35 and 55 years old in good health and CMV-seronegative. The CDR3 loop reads CASSLGGRGETQYF. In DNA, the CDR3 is TGTGCCAGCAGCTTAGGCGGAAGGGGGGAGACCCAGTACTTC.